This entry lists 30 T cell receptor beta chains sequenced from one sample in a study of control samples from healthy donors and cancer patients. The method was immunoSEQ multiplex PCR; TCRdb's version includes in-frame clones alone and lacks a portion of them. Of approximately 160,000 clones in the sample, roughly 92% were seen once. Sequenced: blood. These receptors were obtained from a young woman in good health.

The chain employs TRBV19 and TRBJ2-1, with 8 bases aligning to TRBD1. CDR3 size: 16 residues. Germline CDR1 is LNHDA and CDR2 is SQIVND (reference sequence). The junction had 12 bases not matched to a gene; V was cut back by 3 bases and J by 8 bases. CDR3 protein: CASSIARTGRQDEQFF. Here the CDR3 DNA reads TGTGCCAGTAGTATTGCCCGGACAGGGAGACAGGATGAGCAGTTCTTC.

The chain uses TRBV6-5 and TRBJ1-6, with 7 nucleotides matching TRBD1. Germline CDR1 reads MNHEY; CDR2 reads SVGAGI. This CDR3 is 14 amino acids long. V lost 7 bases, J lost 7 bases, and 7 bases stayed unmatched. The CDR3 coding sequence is TGTGCCAGCACCATGACAGGGATGAATTCACCCCTCCACTTT. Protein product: CASTMTGMNSPLHF.

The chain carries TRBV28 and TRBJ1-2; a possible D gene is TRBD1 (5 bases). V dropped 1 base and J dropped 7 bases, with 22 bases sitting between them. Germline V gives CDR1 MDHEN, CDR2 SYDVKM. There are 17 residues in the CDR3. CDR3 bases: TGTGCCAGCAGTTTATCCGAGGGGAGGTACCTAGAGAGTGGCTACACCTTC. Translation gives CASSLSEGRYLESGYTF.

In DNA form, the CDR3 reads TGCAGCGTTGGGTACTATGGCTACACCTTC. Translated: CSVGYYGYTF. The chain recombines TRBV29-1 with TRBJ1-2; D gene ambiguous. Trimming removed 4 bases at V and 3 bases at J, with 3 bases between. The germline V gene encodes CDR1 SQVTM and CDR2 ANQGSEA. The CDR3 has 10 residues. Drawing the rest from reference TRBV29-1 and TRBJ1-2, the complete variable domain is SAVISQKPSRDICQRGTSLTIQCQVDSQVTMMFWYRQQPGQSLTLIATANQGSEATYESGFVIDKFPISRPNLTFSTLTVSNMSPEDSSIYLCSVGYYGYTFGSGTRLTVV.

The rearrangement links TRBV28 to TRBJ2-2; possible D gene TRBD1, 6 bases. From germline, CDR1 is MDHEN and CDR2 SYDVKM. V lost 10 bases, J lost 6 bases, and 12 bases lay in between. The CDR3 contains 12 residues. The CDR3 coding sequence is TGTGCCATTTCCAGGGGACCCGGGGAGCTGTTTTTT. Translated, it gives CAISRGPGELFF.

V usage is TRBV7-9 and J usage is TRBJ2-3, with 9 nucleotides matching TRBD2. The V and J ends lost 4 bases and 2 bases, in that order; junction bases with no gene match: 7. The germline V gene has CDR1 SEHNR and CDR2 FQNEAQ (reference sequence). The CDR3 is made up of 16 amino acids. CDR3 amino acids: CASSSRTSEYTDTQYF. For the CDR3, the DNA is TGTGCCAGCAGCTCTCGGACTAGCGAATACACAGATACGCAGTATTTT.

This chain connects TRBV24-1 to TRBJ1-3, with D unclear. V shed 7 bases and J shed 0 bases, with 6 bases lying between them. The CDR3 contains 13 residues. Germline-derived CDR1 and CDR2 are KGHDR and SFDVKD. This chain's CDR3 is CATRASSGNTIYF. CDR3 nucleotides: TGTGCCACCAGAGCTAGCTCTGGAAACACCATATATTTT.

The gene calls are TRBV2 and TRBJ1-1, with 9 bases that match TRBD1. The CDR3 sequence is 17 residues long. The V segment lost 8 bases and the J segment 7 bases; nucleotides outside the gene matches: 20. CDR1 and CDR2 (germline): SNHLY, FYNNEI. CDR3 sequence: CASGAQGATTVPDEAFF. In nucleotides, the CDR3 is TGTGCCAGCGGAGCACAGGGGGCCACCACAGTCCCTGATGAAGCTTTCTTT.

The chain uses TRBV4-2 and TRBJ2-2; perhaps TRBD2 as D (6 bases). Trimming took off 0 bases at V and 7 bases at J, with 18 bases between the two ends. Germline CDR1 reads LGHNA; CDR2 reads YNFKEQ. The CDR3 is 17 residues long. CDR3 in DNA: TGTGCCAGCAGCCAAGATCCTAGCGAAGGCGGGAACGGGGAGCTGTTTTTT. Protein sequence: CASSQDPSEGGNGELFF.

The CDR3 bases are TGTGCCAGCAGTCCCGGACTAGCGGGAGAAGAGACCCAGTACTTC. Protein sequence: CASSPGLAGEETQYF. J is TRBJ2-5 and V is TRBV6-2 or TRBV6-3; 13 nucleotides align to TRBD2. V was pared by 5 bases and J by 3 bases, with 3 bases of the junction left unmatched. Per germline, CDR1 MNHEY and CDR2 SVGEGT. The CDR3 contains 15 residues.

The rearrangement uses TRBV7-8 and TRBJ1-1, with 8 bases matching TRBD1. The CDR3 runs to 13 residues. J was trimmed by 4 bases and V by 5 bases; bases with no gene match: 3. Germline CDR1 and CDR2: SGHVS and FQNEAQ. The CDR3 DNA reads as TGTGCCAGCAGCAAAACAGGGGGCACTGAAGCTTTCTTT. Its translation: CASSKTGGTEAFF.

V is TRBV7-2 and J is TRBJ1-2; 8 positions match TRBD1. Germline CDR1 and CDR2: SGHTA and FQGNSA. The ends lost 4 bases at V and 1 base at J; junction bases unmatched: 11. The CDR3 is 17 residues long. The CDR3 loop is CASSSGQGSNFNYGYTF. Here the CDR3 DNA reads TGTGCCAGCAGCTCCGGACAGGGTTCTAATTTTAACTATGGCTACACCTTC.

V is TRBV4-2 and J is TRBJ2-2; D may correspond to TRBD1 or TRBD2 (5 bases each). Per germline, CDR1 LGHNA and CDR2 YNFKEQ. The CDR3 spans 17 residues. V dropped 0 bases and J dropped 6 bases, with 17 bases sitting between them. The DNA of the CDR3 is TGTGCCAGCAGCCAAGAGTTATCGAGGGGACGGGCCGGGGAGCTGTTTTTT. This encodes CASSQELSRGRAGELFF.

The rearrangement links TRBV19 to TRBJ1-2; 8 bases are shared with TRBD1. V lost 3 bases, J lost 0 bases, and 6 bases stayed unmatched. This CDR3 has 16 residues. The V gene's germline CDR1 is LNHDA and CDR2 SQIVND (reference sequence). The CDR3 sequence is CASSISGGNPNYGYTF. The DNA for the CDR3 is TGTGCCAGTAGTATCTCAGGGGGCAACCCTAACTATGGCTACACCTTC.

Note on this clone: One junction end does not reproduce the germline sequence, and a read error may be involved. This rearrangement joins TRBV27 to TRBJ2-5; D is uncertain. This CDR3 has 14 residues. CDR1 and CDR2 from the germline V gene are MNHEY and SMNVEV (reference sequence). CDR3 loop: CASSPVPIQATQYF. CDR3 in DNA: TGTGCCAGCAGTCCTGTCCCGATTCAAGCGACCCAGTACTTC.

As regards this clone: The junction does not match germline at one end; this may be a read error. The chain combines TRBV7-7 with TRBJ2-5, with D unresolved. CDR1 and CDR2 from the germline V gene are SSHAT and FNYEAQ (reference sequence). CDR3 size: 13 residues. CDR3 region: CASSPVGSETQYF. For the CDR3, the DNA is TGTGCTAGCAGCCCGGTGGGCTCGGAGACCCAGTACTTC.

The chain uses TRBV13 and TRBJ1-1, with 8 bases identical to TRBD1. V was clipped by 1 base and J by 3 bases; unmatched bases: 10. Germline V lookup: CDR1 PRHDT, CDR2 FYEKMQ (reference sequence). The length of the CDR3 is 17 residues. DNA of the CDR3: TGTGCCAGCAGCTTAGTCCGTCTGTTGGACAGGGACACTGAAGCTTTCTTT. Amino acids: CASSLVRLLDRDTEAFF.

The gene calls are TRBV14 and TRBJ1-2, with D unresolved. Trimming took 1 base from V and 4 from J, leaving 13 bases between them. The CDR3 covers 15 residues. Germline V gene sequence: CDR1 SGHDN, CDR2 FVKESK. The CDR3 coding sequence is TGTGCCAGCAGCCAAGGTGGATTGCCGATCTATGGCTACACCTTC. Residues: CASSQGGLPIYGYTF.

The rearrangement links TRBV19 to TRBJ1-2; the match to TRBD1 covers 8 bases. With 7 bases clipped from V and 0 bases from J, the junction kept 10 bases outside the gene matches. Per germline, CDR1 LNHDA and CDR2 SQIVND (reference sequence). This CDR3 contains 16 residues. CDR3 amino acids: CASINIGTGTNYGYTF. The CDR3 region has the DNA TGTGCCAGTATCAATATAGGGACAGGCACTAACTATGGCTACACCTTC.

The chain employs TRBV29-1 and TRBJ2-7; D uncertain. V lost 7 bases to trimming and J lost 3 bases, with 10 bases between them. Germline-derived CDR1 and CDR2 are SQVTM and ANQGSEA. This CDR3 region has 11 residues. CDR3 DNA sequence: TGCAGCGGGATAGGAGACTACGAGCAGTACTTC. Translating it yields CSGIGDYEQYF.

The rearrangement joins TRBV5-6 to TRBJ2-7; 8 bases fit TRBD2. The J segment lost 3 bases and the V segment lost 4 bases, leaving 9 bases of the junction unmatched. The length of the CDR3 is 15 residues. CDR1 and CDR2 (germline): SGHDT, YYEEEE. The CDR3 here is CASSHFREGVYEQYF. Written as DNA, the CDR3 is TGTGCCAGCAGCCACTTTCGGGAGGGTGTCTACGAGCAGTACTTC.

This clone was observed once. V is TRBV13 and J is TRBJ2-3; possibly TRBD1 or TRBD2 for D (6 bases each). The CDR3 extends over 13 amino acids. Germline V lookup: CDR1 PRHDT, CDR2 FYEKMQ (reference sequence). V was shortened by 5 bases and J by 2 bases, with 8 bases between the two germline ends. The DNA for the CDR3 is TGTGCCAGCAGCGGGGGGCCCACAGATACGCAGTATTTT. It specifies CASSGGPTDTQYF.

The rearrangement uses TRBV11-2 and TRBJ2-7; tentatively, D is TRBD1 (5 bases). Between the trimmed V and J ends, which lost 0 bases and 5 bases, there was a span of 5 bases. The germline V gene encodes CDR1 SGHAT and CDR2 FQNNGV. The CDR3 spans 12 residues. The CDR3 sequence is CASSLDRDEQYF. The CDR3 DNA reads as TGTGCCAGCAGCTTAGACAGGGACGAGCAGTACTTC.

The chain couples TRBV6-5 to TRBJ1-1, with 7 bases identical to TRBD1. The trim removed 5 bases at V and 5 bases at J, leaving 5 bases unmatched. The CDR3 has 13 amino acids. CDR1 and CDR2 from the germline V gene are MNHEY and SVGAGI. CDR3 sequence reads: CASSTTTGTEAFF. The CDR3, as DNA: TGTGCCAGCAGTACTACGACAGGGACTGAAGCTTTCTTT.

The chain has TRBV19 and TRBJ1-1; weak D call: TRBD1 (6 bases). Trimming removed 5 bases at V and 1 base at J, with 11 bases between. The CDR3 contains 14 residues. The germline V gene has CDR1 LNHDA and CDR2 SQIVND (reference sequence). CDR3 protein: CASSLGAWNTEAFF. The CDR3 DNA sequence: TGTGCCAGTAGTTTGGGGGCTTGGAACACTGAAGCTTTCTTT.

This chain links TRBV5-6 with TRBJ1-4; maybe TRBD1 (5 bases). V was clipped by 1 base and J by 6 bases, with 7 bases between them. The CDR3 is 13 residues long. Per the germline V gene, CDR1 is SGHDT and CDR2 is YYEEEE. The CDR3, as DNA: TGTGCCAGCAGCTTGCCGGGACATGAAAAACTGTTTTTT. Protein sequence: CASSLPGHEKLFF.

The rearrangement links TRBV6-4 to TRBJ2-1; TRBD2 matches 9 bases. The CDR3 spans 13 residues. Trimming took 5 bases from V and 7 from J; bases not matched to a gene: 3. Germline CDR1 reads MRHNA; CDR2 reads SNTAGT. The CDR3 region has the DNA TGTGCCAGCAGTCTTCTAGCGGGAAATGAGCAGTTCTTC. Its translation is CASSLLAGNEQFF.

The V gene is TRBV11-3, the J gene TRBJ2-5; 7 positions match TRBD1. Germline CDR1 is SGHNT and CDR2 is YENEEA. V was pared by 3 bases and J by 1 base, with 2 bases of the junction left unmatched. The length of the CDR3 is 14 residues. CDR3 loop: CASSLGDSQETQYF. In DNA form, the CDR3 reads TGTGCCAGCAGCTTGGGGGACAGCCAAGAGACCCAGTACTTC.

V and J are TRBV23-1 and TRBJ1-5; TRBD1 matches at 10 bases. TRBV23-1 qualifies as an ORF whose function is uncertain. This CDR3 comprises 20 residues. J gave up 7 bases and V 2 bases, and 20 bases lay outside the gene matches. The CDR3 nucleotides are TGCGCCAGCAGTCAAGCGATGAGGGAGACAGGGGGCTGCATCGGGCAGCCCCAGCATTTT. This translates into CASSQAMRETGGCIGQPQHF.

The CDR3 DNA sequence: TGTGCCACCAGTGATTGGGGGGAGCTGTTTTTT. Its protein is CATSDWGELFF. The chain is built from TRBV24-1 and TRBJ2-2; no firm D call. The CDR3 covers 11 residues. Deletions cut 2 bases from V and 8 bases from J, with 2 bases between. The germline gives CDR1 KGHDR, CDR2 SFDVKD.